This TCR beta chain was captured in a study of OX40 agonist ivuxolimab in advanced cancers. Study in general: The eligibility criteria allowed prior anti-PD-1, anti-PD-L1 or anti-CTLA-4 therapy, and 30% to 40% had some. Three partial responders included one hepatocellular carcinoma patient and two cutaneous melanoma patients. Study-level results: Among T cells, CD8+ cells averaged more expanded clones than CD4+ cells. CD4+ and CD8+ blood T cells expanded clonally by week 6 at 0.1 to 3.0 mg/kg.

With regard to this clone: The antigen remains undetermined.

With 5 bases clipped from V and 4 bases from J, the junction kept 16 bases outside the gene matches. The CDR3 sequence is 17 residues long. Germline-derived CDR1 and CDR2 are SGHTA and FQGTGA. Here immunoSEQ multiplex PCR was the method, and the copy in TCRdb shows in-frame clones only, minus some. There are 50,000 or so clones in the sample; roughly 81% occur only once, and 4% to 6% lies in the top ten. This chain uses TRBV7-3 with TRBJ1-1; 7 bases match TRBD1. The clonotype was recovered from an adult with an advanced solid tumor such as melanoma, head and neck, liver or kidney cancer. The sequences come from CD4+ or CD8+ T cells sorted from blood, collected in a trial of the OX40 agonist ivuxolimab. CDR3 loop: CASSPNAGGGGSTEAFF. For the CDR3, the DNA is TGTGCCAGCAGCCCAAACGCCGGGGGAGGGGGCAGCACTGAAGCTTTCTTT.